Listed below are T cell receptor beta chains from one sample, sequenced in a study of T cell repertoires in cytomegalovirus infection. MiXCR, applied by TCRdb to the reads, yields one record per CDR3 protein. The sample carries nearly 550,000 distinct CDR3 sequences, 16% recorded once. The sample was CD8+ T cells from PBMCs. Receptors originate from a human donor in good health (CMV status not recorded). Some clones in this sample may be carry-over from other donors' samples. The CDR3 runs from the conserved cysteine through the conserved F or W. D genes are given only for firm matches. Rows give clone size only sometimes, using once, few, many, or a class for an expanded clone.

j_call v_call d_call clone_size cdr3_nt cdr3_aa
TRBJ2-1 TRBV19 - - TGTGCCAGTAATACAGTTCATCGGTCCTACAATGAGCAGTTCTTC CASNTVHRSYNEQFF
TRBJ2-7 TRBV4-1 TRBD2 - TGTGCCAGCAGCCAGCAGACTAGCGGGAGCTACGAGCAGTACTTC CASSQQTSGSYEQYF
TRBJ1-1 TRBV27 - - TGTGCCAGCATAGGAGGGTATAGCCTCTCAAAAGCTTTCTTT CASIGGYSLSKAFF
TRBJ1-2 TRBV20-1 - few TGCAGTGCTAGAGATTTCTCAGGCTACACCTTC CSARDFSGYTF
TRBJ2-3 TRBV7-3 TRBD2 few TGTGCCAGCAGCTTATTCCCCGGGACTAGCGGAGCCTACACAGATACGCAGTATTTT CASSLFPGTSGAYTDTQYF
TRBJ2-1 TRBV19 - - TGTGCCAGTAGTACGCCGGGACGCAAGTACAATGAGCAGTTCTTC CASSTPGRKYNEQFF
TRBJ2-3 TRBV4-1 - - TGCGCCAGCAGTGGGGTTTATGATACGCAGTATTTT CASSGVYDTQYF
TRBJ2-7 TRBV6-1 TRBD1 many TGTGCCAGCAGGTTCACCGGGACAGGGACCTACGAGCAGTACTTC CASRFTGTGTYEQYF
TRBJ2-1 TRBV9 TRBD1 - TGTGCCAGCAACCAGGGACAGCAGTACAATGAGCAGTTCTTC CASNQGQQYNEQFF
TRBJ1-2 TRBV27 - - TGTGCCAGCAAACAGCGGGGGAACCTCGATGGCTACACCTTC CASKQRGNLDGYTF
TRBJ1-1 TRBV12-3/TRBV12-4 - - TGTCCCAGCAGGTTTAGGGACATTGAAGCTTTCTTT CPSRFRDIEAFF
TRBJ1-1 TRBV7-9 - many TGTGCCAGCAGCTTCTCAGGGTCGGGCACTGAAGCTTTCTTT CASSFSGSGTEAFF
TRBJ2-7 TRBV7-8 - many TGTGCCAGCAGCTTATTTTCGGGACAAAGCTACGAGCAGTACTTC CASSLFSGQSYEQYF
TRBJ1-5 TRBV10-2 TRBD1 - TGCGCCAGCAGGGACAGGGGGCTTCAGCCCCAGCATTTT CASRDRGLQPQHF
TRBJ1-1 TRBV2 - - TGTGCCAGCCCACAAGGGCGGACTTATATGAACACTGAAGCTTTCTTT CASPQGRTYMNTEAFF
TRBJ1-5 TRBV7-8 - - TGTGCCAGCAGCTGGGACCCACTGGGACCGCCTAATCAGCCCCAGCATTTT CASSWDPLGPPNQPQHF
TRBJ2-3 TRBV10-3 - many TGTGCCATCAGTGAGTCGGTTGATACGCAGTATTTT CAISESVDTQYF
TRBJ1-1 TRBV20-1 - few TGCAGTGCTAGAGACAGACAGCTTACCCGACTTGAAGCTTTCTTT CSARDRQLTRLEAFF
TRBJ2-5 TRBV19 TRBD2 few TGTGCCAGTAGTCCCCGAAGCGGGGACGAGACCCAGTACTTC CASSPRSGDETQYF
TRBJ1-2 TRBV2 - few TGTGCCAGCAGTGTAAAGGGACGGGGCTACACCTTC CASSVKGRGYTF
TRBJ2-1 TRBV29-1 - - TGCAGCGTTGAAGCGGGGACCTACAATGAGCAGTTCTTC CSVEAGTYNEQFF
TRBJ2-7 TRBV11-2 - many TGTGCCAGCAGCTCCTTGCGGGACCCCGCTTTCTCCTACGAGCAGTACTTC CASSSLRDPAFSYEQYF
TRBJ2-1 TRBV29-1 - - TGCAGCGTTGAGGGACGACGGTATGAGCAGTTCTTC CSVEGRRYEQFF
TRBJ2-5 TRBV7-9 - many TGTGCCAGCAGCTCAGACCTAGCTCGGGAGACCCAGTACTTC CASSSDLARETQYF
TRBJ2-3 TRBV14 TRBD2 many TGTGCCAGCAGCCAAGGACGGGGGGGTAGCACAGATACGCAGTATTTT CASSQGRGGSTDTQYF
TRBJ1-3 TRBV27 TRBD1 - TGTGCCAGCAGTCCCTCGACAGGGGACCTCTCTGGAAACACCATATATTTT CASSPSTGDLSGNTIYF
TRBJ2-7 TRBV11-2 - many TGTGCCAGCAGCTTCAGGGAAACCTACGAGCAGTACTTC CASSFRETYEQYF
TRBJ1-4 TRBV6-6 - many TGTGCCAGCAGTCCTGGCGAAGGGGGAGATGAAAAACTGTTTTTT CASSPGEGGDEKLFF
TRBJ2-1 TRBV12-3/TRBV12-4 TRBD2 many TGTGCCAGCAGTTTTATGACAGCGGGAGACAATGAGCAGTTCTTC CASSFMTAGDNEQFF
TRBJ2-1 TRBV7-3 - - TGTGCCAGCGGGGACGGGCGGAATGAGCAGTTCTTC CASGDGRNEQFF
TRBJ1-4 TRBV7-2 TRBD1 - TGTGCCAGCAGTATCGGGGACAGAAATGAAAAACTGTTTTTT CASSIGDRNEKLFF
TRBJ1-4 TRBV19 TRBD1 - TGTGCCAGTAGTTACGTCAGACCGGGACAGGGGGCAGCTAATGAAAAACTGTTTTTT CASSYVRPGQGAANEKLFF
TRBJ2-6 TRBV6-2/TRBV6-3 - many TGTGCCAGCAGTATATTGGGGGGAGTTGGGGCCAACGTCCTGACTTTC CASSILGGVGANVLTF
TRBJ2-1 TRBV2 TRBD2 many TGTGCCAGCAAAGGACTAGCGGGGGACCACAATGAGCAGTTCTTC CASKGLAGDHNEQFF
TRBJ2-1 TRBV5-6 - few TGTGCCAGCAGCTTGGGACAGGGGACTACGGATGAGCAGTTCTTC CASSLGQGTTDEQFF
TRBJ2-1 TRBV4-1 TRBD2 - TGCGCCAGCAGCGTCGGACTAGCCCAGCAGTTCTTC CASSVGLAQQFF
TRBJ2-2 TRBV4-1 TRBD1 - TGCGCCAGCAGCCGGACAGGGGTGGACACCGGGGAGCTGTTTTTT CASSRTGVDTGELFF
TRBJ1-4 TRBV5-1 - few TGCGCCAGCAGCGTCGACAGCCTAGAGAGGAGCTTGAATGAAAAACTGTTTTTT CASSVDSLERSLNEKLFF
TRBJ1-1 TRBV20-1 - once TGCAGTGCACCACAGGGACAAATGAACACTGAAGCTTTCTTT CSAPQGQMNTEAFF
TRBJ2-1 TRBV7-6 TRBD1 many TGTGCCAGCACCGGGGACAGTGGTTACAATGAGCAGTTCTTC CASTGDSGYNEQFF